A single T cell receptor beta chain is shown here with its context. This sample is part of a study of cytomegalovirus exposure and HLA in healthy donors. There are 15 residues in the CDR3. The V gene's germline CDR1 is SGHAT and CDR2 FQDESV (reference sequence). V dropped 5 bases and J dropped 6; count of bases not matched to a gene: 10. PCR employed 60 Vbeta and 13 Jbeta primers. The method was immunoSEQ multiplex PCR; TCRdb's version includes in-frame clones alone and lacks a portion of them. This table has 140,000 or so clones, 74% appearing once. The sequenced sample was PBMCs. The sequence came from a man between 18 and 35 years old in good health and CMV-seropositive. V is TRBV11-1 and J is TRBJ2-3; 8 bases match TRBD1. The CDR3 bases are TGTGCCAGCAGCCCTGGGACAGGAGATAGGGATACGCAGTATTTT. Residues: CASSPGTGDRDTQYF. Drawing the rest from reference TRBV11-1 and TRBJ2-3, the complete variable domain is EAEVAQSPRYKITEKSQAVAFWCDPISGHATLYWYRQILGQGPELLVQFQDESVVDDSQLPKDRFSAERLKGVDSTLKIQPAELGDSAMYLCASSPGTGDRDTQYFGPGTRLTVL.